The clone carrying this T cell receptor beta chain was seen a single time. These data belong to a study of blood T cell repertoires in COVID-19. Study in general: Material from acute and convalescent COVID-19 was sourced from the United States, Italy and Spain.

The V gene's germline CDR1 is LNHDA and CDR2 SQIVND (reference sequence). The CDR3 extends over 14 amino acids. V shed 4 bases and J 5 bases; nucleotides not matched to a gene: 3. Measured with immunoSEQ multiplex PCR; TCRdb has only the in-frame clones, and not every one. The sample holds around 270,000 clones, 85% to 90% seen once. The chain recombines TRBV19 with TRBJ2-2; TRBD1 matches at 8 bases. The sample comprised peripheral blood. This receptor was identified in a man aged 25 to 45 with acute or convalescent COVID-19. The CDR3 spells CASSTGQATGELFF. The DNA for the CDR3 is TGTGCCAGTAGTACGGGACAGGCAACCGGGGAGCTGTTTTTT.